What follows are 30 T cell receptor beta chains derived from one specimen sequenced in a study of shared clonotypes between healthy human individuals. This table comes from immunoSEQ multiplex PCR, and its TCRdb copy is limited to in-frame clones, with some not included. In the table there are about 2.3 million clones, about 90% of which are singletons. The material sequenced was naive CD4+ T cells from PBMCs. Subset described: CD45RA+ positively selected. Receptors originate from a man aged 18 to 30 in good health. Some clones in this sample may be carry-over from other donors' samples.

CDR3 DNA: TGTGCCAGCTCACCCTTAGACCGACAGGGTCATTATGGCTACACCTTC. Protein sequence: CASSPLDRQGHYGYTF. V and J are TRBV18 and TRBJ1-2, with 7 bases that match TRBD1. This CDR3 is 16 amino acids long. The J segment lost 5 bases and the V segment lost 3 bases, leaving 12 bases of the junction unmatched. Germline V CDR1 and CDR2: KGHSH, LQKENI.

The J gene is TRBJ2-1, the V gene TRBV7-3, with TRBD2 matching over 7 bases. Germline V gives CDR1 SGHTA, CDR2 FQGTGA. V lost 2 bases and J lost 8; bases outside the gene matches: 3. This CDR3 is 13 amino acids long. Here the CDR3 reads CASSLAGVDEQFF. Here the CDR3 DNA reads TGTGCCAGCAGCTTAGCGGGAGTCGATGAGCAGTTCTTC.

The J gene is TRBJ2-7, the V gene TRBV18; TRBD1 is a possible D gene (7 bases). V lost 4 bases to trimming and J lost 6 bases, with 19 bases between them. Germline-derived CDR1 and CDR2 are KGHSH and LQKENI. The length of the CDR3 is 15 residues. CDR3 coding DNA: TGTGCCAGCTCACTATACATAACAGGGGAGGCCGAGCAGTACTTC. Protein product: CASSLYITGEAEQYF. The variable domain in full, with the rest retrieved from reference TRBV18 and TRBJ2-7, is NAGVMQNPRHLVRRRGQEARLRCSPMKGHSHVYWYRQLPEEGLKFMVYLQKENIIDESGMPKERFSAEFPKEGPSILRIQQVVRGDSAAYFCASSLYITGEAEQYFGPGTRLTVT.

The chain links TRBV29-1 to TRBJ2-5; D call uncertain. Trimming left V 7 bases short and J 3 bases short, with 18 bases between. CDR1 is SQVTM, CDR2 ANQGSEA, per germline. The CDR3 runs to 14 residues. The CDR3 reads CSAGPILMKETQYF. The CDR3, as DNA: TGCAGCGCAGGACCAATCTTAATGAAAGAGACCCAGTACTTC.

CDR3 DNA: TGTGCCAGCACCATCGGAGCCGGGGCTAACTATGGCTACACCTTC. Translated: CASTIGAGANYGYTF. V usage is TRBV6-6 and J usage is TRBJ1-2; D is unclear. The CDR3 loop spans 15 amino acids. Germline CDR1 reads MNHNY; CDR2 reads SVGAGI (reference sequence). V was trimmed by 7 bases and J by 0 bases, leaving 15 bases between them.

This chain uses TRBV2 with TRBJ1-4; perhaps TRBD1 as D (5 bases). The CDR3 has 14 amino acids. In germline, CDR1 is SNHLY, CDR2 FYNNEI. V was shortened by 7 bases and J by 0 bases, with 9 bases between the two germline ends. CDR3 in DNA: TGTGCCAGCACCGCGGGGGCAACTAATGAAAAACTGTTTTTT. Its translation: CASTAGATNEKLFF.

In DNA form, the CDR3 reads TGCGCCAGCAGCTTGGGGCAGGATAGCAATCAGCCCCAGCATTTT. Encoded protein: CASSLGQDSNQPQHF. The V and J genes are TRBV5-1 and TRBJ1-5; D is unclear. The CDR3 sequence is 15 residues long. Trimming left V 0 bases short and J 0 bases short, with 7 bases between. Germline V CDR1 and CDR2: SGHRS, YFSETQ.

V usage is TRBV30 and J usage is TRBJ1-4; no clear D. CDR3 length: 13 residues. Trimming shortened V by 1 base and J by 8 bases, and 11 bases separated the two germline ends. Per germline, CDR1 GTSNPN and CDR2 SVGIG (reference sequence). The CDR3 region is CAWSGEDDEKLFF. As DNA, the CDR3 is TGTGCCTGGAGTGGGGAGGACGACGAAAAACTGTTTTTT.

The chain couples TRBV25-1 to TRBJ2-1, with 10 bases lining up with TRBD2. Germline V gene sequence: CDR1 MGHDK, CDR2 SYGVNS. The CDR3 spans 15 residues. Unmatched junction bases numbered 6, after V lost 3 bases and J lost 7 bases. DNA of the CDR3: TGTGCCAGCAGTGACTCTCTAGCGGGAGATAATGAGCAGTTCTTC. Translating it yields CASSDSLAGDNEQFF.

This clone was detected once. The rearrangement joins TRBV18 to TRBJ1-3; D is possibly TRBD1 (6 bases). The CDR3 length is 14 residues. CDR1 and CDR2 from the germline V gene are KGHSH and LQKENI. V was trimmed by 6 bases and J by 2 bases, leaving 11 bases between them. CDR3 in DNA: TGTGCCAGCTCCCCCGGACAGCCTGGAAACACCATATATTTT. It translates to CASSPGQPGNTIYF. Full variable domain (missing parts from reference TRBV18 and TRBJ1-3): NAGVMQNPRHLVRRRGQEARLRCSPMKGHSHVYWYRQLPEEGLKFMVYLQKENIIDESGMPKERFSAEFPKEGPSILRIQQVVRGDSAAYFCASSPGQPGNTIYFGEGSWLTVV.

V gene TRBV29-1 combines with J gene TRBJ2-3, with TRBD2 matching 8 bases. Germline trimming cut 5 bases from V and 5 bases from J; bases unmatched to any gene: 6. The CDR3 length is 13 residues. Looked up from germline, CDR1 is SQVTM and CDR2 is ANQGSEA. The CDR3 here is CSVTGLGEDTQYF. The CDR3, as DNA: TGCAGCGTTACGGGACTAGGAGAAGATACGCAGTATTTT.

The chain employs TRBV15 and TRBJ2-2; D is unresolved. This CDR3 has 15 amino acids. Trimming pared 0 bases from V and 5 bases from J, leaving 10 bases between. From germline, CDR1 is LNHNV and CDR2 YYDKDF (reference sequence). The CDR3 DNA sequence: TGTGCCACCAGCAGAGAGTCACGAGGAACCGGGGAGCTGTTTTTT. This gives the protein CATSRESRGTGELFF.

With regard to this clone: The sample has other DNA sequences that encode this CDR3 too. The chain has TRBV19 and TRBJ1-5; 10 bases fit TRBD1. Germline V gene sequence: CDR1 LNHDA, CDR2 SQIVND (reference sequence). The CDR3 runs 14 residues. The junction had 3 bases not matched to a gene; V was cut back by 3 bases and J by 7 bases. The CDR3 here is CASSMTGGGQPQHF. The DNA of the CDR3 is TGTGCCAGTAGTATGACAGGGGGCGGACAGCCCCAGCATTTT. Filled out from reference TRBV19 and TRBJ1-5, the complete variable domain reads DGGITQSPKYLFRKEGQNVTLSCEQNLNHDAMYWYRQDPGQGLRLIYYSQIVNDFQKGDIAEGYSVSREKKESFPLTVTSAQKNPTAFYLCASSMTGGGQPQHFGDGTRLSIL.

The V gene is TRBV2, the J gene TRBJ1-1; no clear D gene. Trimming removed 5 bases at V and 5 bases at J, with 6 bases between. CDR3 size: 11 residues. Germline V gene sequence: CDR1 SNHLY, CDR2 FYNNEI. DNA of the CDR3: TGTGCCAGCAGTATGAGGACTGAAGCTTTCTTT. This sequence encodes CASSMRTEAFF.

With regard to this clone: This likely came from a read error, as a far larger clone is one base away. The V and J genes are TRBV6-5 and TRBJ2-3, with 7 nucleotides matching TRBD1. The CDR3 loop spans 13 amino acids. V shed 6 bases, J shed 4 bases, and the junction held 4 bases outside the gene matches. Germline CDR1 is MNHEY and CDR2 is SVGAGI. The CDR3 protein is CASSPGTADTQYF. CDR3 nucleotides: TGTGCCAGCAGCCCCGGGACAGCAGATACGCAGTATTTT.

This chain connects TRBV28 to TRBJ1-6; D perhaps matches TRBD1 (6 bases). With 10 bases removed from V and 7 bases from J, the gap between germline ends came to 14 bases. This CDR3 spans 13 amino acids. The germline CDR1 and CDR2 sequences are MDHEN and SYDVKM. DNA of the CDR3: TGTGCCACTCACAGGGCTGGGAATTCACCCCTCCACTTT. Amino acid sequence: CATHRAGNSPLHF.

The chain employs TRBV5-4 and TRBJ2-1, with D possibly TRBD2 on 6 matching bases. Trimming pared 5 bases from V and 7 bases from J, leaving 19 bases between. There are 15 residues in the CDR3. The germline V gene has CDR1 SGHNT and CDR2 YYREEE (reference sequence). The CDR3 is CASRPWGVGGNEQFF. In nucleotides, the CDR3 is TGTGCCAGCAGACCCTGGGGTGTCGGGGGTAATGAGCAGTTCTTC.

With respect to this clone: The sample holds other DNA sequences that translate to the same CDR3. This sequence joins TRBV20-1 and TRBJ2-7; D gene unclear. Germline CDR1 is DFQATT and CDR2 is SNEGSKA (reference sequence). The CDR3 runs to 11 residues. The germline V and J ends were trimmed by 4 bases and 2 bases, with 6 bases remaining between them. CDR3 sequence reads: CSATGTYEQYF. As DNA, the CDR3 is TGCAGTGCTACAGGCACCTACGAGCAGTACTTC.

This chain uses TRBV6-6 with TRBJ1-2; 7 bases line up with TRBD1. This CDR3 has 13 residues. The J segment lost 5 bases and the V segment lost 5 bases, leaving 5 bases of the junction unmatched. Looked up from germline, CDR1 is MNHNY and CDR2 is SVGAGI (reference sequence). The DNA of the CDR3 is TGTGCCAGCAGTACAGGGGCTGCATATGGCTACACCTTC. It yields the protein CASSTGAAYGYTF.

V is TRBV6-1 and J is TRBJ1-5; D uncertain. Germline V gene lookup returns CDR1 MNHNS and CDR2 SASEGT. Trimming took off 1 base at V and 3 bases at J, with 10 bases between the two ends. The CDR3 length is 15 residues. The CDR3 region is CASSEGGQYNQPQHF. The CDR3 DNA reads TGTGCCAGCAGTGAAGGTGGGCAGTACAATCAGCCCCAGCATTTT.

The V call is TRBV9, the J call TRBJ1-5; D unclear. The V gene's germline CDR1 is SGDLS and CDR2 YYNGEE. Trimming shortened V by 5 bases and J by 2 bases, and 23 bases separated the two germline ends. The CDR3 is 18 residues long. The CDR3 bases are TGTGCCAGCAGTGACACTTTACTACATCAATCCGGCAATCAGCCCCAGCATTTT. Translation gives CASSDTLLHQSGNQPQHF.

The chain joins TRBV6-5 to TRBJ1-1; no definite D call. The CDR3 is 15 amino acids. Germline lookup yields CDR1 MNHEY and CDR2 SVGAGI. The ends were cut back, 2 bases at V and 6 bases at J, with 16 bases in the middle. The CDR3 coding sequence is TGTGCCAGCAGTTACCTAACCCCGGAGGGTGCTGAAGCTTTCTTT. Translating gives CASSYLTPEGAEAFF.

This chain uses TRBV14 with TRBJ1-2; maybe TRBD1 (5 bases). Germline lookup yields CDR1 SGHDN and CDR2 FVKESK. Trimming pared 5 bases from V and 3 bases from J, leaving 13 bases between. The length of the CDR3 is 14 residues. DNA of the CDR3: TGTGCCAGCAGCACCGGGACTGCCGACTATGGCTACACCTTC. Translation: CASSTGTADYGYTF.

Note on this clone: In the same sample, other DNA sequences code for this CDR3. The V and J genes are TRBV5-6 and TRBJ2-3; D call uncertain. From germline, CDR1 is SGHDT and CDR2 YYEEEE. Deletions cut 1 base from V and 3 bases from J, with 6 bases between. The CDR3 runs to 13 residues. CDR3 in amino acids: CASSLPSTDTQYF. In DNA form, the CDR3 reads TGTGCCAGCAGCTTGCCCAGTACAGATACGCAGTATTTT.

V and J are TRBV6-6 and TRBJ1-4; TRBD1 might be the D (5 bases). Trimming cost V 4 bases and J 7 bases, with 19 bases left between them. The CDR3 is 16 residues long. The germline CDR1 and CDR2 sequences are MNHNY and SVGAGI (reference sequence). The CDR3: CASSSPTERAGEKLFF. CDR3 in DNA: TGTGCCAGCAGTTCCCCGACAGAAAGGGCCGGTGAAAAACTGTTTTTT.

The V gene is TRBV5-1, the J gene TRBJ2-7; 7 bases are shared with TRBD1. Germline CDR1 and CDR2: SGHRS and YFSETQ. Trimming cost V 0 bases and J 3 bases; bases outside gene matches: 3. CDR3 length equals 14 residues. This CDR3 reads CASSLGGQIYEQYF. In DNA, the CDR3 is TGCGCCAGCAGCTTGGGGGGACAGATCTACGAGCAGTACTTC.

This chain joins TRBV29-1 and TRBJ1-1; D remains ambiguous. Trimming cost V 6 bases and J 4 bases, with 6 bases left between them. The CDR3 length is 10 residues. Germline-derived CDR1 and CDR2 are SQVTM and ANQGSEA. The CDR3: CSVRATEAFF. The CDR3, as DNA: TGCAGCGTCCGGGCCACTGAAGCTTTCTTT.

The chain couples TRBV19 to TRBJ2-5; D possibly corresponds to TRBD2 (6 bases). The CDR3 contains 12 residues. Trimming removed 5 bases from V and 5 bases from J, with 9 bases in between. Germline CDR1 reads LNHDA; CDR2 reads SQIVND (reference sequence). The CDR3 sequence is CASSRGWETQYF. The CDR3 DNA is TGTGCCAGTAGTCGGGGGTGGGAGACCCAGTACTTC.

A note on this clone: This same CDR3 is encoded by further DNA sequences in the sample. This sequence joins TRBV6-1 and TRBJ2-7, with D hard to call. The V end lost 1 base, the J end lost 2 bases, and 6 bases lay between the germline ends. Germline V gives CDR1 MNHNS, CDR2 SASEGT. The CDR3 has 13 amino acids. The CDR3 loop is CASSEVGPYEQYF. CDR3 coding DNA: TGTGCCAGCAGTGAAGTCGGTCCCTACGAGCAGTACTTC.

The genes are TRBV12-5 and TRBJ2-7; 8 bases are a match to TRBD1. V was clipped by 6 bases and J by 2 bases; unmatched bases: 6. This CDR3 is built from 14 residues. The V gene's germline CDR1 is LGHNT and CDR2 FRNRAP. The CDR3 DNA follows: TGTGCTAGTGGCGAGACAGGGGCTACCTACGAGCAGTACTTC. Its translation is CASGETGATYEQYF.